This T cell receptor beta chain was captured in a study of OX40 agonist ivuxolimab in advanced cancers. Study at large: Ivuxolimab, an agonist antibody against OX40 (CD134), was given to patients. A diagnosis of hepatocellular carcinoma, melanoma, renal cell or head and neck cancer was present in dose-escalation patients. The study's findings and limits: More expanded clones were seen, on average, in CD8+ T cells than in CD4+.

Germline CDR1 SGHRS, CDR2 YFSETQ. The CDR3 spans 14 residues. V shed 0 bases and J shed 4 bases, with 9 bases lying between them. Clones were sequenced by immunoSEQ multiplex PCR, and TCRdb holds only the in-frame ones, with some missing. This sample has about 58,000 clones, with 70% to 90% found just once. Concerning this clone itself: The antigen is undetermined.

This material consisted of CD4+ or CD8+ T cells sorted from blood, taken in a trial of the OX40 agonist ivuxolimab. The J gene is TRBJ2-3, the V gene TRBV5-1; TRBD1 or TRBD2 may be the D gene (5 bases each). The sequence was collected from an adult with an advanced solid tumor such as melanoma, head and neck, liver or kidney cancer. The CDR3 sequence: CASSLGGYADTQYF. The CDR3 DNA is TGCGCCAGCAGCTTGGGGGGGTACGCAGATACGCAGTATTTT.